This T cell receptor (beta chain) was captured in a study of shared clonotypes between healthy human individuals. Study outcomes and limitations: Sequencing depth was predicted to influence how clonotypes are shared among donors.

CDR3 length equals 16 residues. Germline V gene lookup returns CDR1 MNHNS and CDR2 SASEGT. V was shortened by 4 bases and J by 7 bases, with 20 bases between the two germline ends. Comments on this clone: What it binds is not known.

CD4+ cells underwent separation, giving CD45RA+ naive and CD45RA-negative memory subsets. The table came from immunoSEQ multiplex PCR; TCRdb's copy has only in-frame clones and leaves some out. Of some 1,600,000 clones listed, 98% were seen once; the top ten hold roughly 0.45%. Sequencing input: naive CD4+ T cells sorted from blood. The subset: CD45RA+ positively selected. The receptor was isolated from a man younger than 40 in good health. This chain joins TRBV6-1 and TRBJ1-5; D not resolved. The CDR3 nucleotides read TGTGCCAGCAGTGGAGAGTTAGGGCGAAGAGAACAGCCCCAGCATTTT. The encoded protein is CASSGELGRREQPQHF.